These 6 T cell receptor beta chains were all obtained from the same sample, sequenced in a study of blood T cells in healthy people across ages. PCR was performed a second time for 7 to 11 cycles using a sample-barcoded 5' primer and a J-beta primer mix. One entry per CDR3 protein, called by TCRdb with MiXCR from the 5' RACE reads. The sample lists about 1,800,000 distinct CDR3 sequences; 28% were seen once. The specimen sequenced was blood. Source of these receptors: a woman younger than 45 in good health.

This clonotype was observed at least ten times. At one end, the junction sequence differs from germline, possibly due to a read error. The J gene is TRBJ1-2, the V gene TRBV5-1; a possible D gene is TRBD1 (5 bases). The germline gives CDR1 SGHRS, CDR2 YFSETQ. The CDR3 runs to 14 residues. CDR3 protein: CASSLVQGNYGYTF. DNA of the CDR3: TGTGCCAGCAGCTTAGTGCAGGGAAACTATGGCTACACCTTC.

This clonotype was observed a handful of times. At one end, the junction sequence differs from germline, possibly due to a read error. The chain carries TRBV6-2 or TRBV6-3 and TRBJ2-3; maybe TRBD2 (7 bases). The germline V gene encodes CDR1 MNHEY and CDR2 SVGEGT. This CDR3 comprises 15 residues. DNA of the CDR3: TGTGTCAGCAGTCGGGGGGCCCAAAGCACAGATACGCAGTATTTT. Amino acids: CVSSRGAQSTDTQYF.

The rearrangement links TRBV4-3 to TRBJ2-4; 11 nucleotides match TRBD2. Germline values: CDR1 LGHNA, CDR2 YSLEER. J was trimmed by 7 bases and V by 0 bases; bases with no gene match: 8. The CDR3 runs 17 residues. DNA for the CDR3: TGCGCCAGCAGCCAAGATCTAGGACTAGCGGGTGCGAACATTCAGTACTTC. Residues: CASSQDLGLAGANIQYF.

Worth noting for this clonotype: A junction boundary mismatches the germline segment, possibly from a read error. The CDR3 reads CSGQGGWRGEYSEQFF. The DNA for the CDR3 is TGCAGCGGCCAAGGGGGATGGCGGGGGGAGTACAGTGAGCAGTTCTTC. The chain has TRBV29-1 and TRBJ2-1, with 8 nucleotides matching TRBD2. CDR3 length: 16 residues. From germline, CDR1 is SQVTM and CDR2 ANQGSEA.

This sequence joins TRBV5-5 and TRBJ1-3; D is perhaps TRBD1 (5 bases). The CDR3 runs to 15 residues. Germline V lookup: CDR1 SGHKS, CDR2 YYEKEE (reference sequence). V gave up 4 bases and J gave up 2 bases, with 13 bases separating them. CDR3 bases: TGTGCCAGCAGCCGGGACTCCAACCCTGGAAACACCATATATTTT. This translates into CASSRDSNPGNTIYF.

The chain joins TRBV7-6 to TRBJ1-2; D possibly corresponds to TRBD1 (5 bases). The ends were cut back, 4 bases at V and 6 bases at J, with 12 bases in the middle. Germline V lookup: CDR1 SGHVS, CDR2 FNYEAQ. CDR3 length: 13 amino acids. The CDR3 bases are TGTGCCAGCAGCTCCCTGACAGACCATGGCTACACCTTC. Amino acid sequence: CASSSLTDHGYTF.